The source of this TCR beta chain is a study of shared clonotypes between healthy human individuals. Study overall: The cohort had two women and three men, ages 18 to 49. General study results and limits: Generation probabilities were higher for clonotypes shared across all four sorted-subset donors than for unshared ones.

CD45RA+ naive and CD45RA-negative memory subsets were separated from CD4+ cells. This clone was detected only once. What it recognizes is unknown. The CDR3 covers 14 residues. Germline V gives CDR1 MNHNY, CDR2 SVGAGI (reference sequence). The germline V and J ends were trimmed by 2 bases and 3 bases, with 10 bases remaining between them. Profiled with immunoSEQ multiplex PCR; TCRdb holds only in-frame clones, not every one. The sample lists over a million clones; around 97% were seen once. Sequenced sample: naive CD4+ T cells sorted from blood. Subset denoted: CD45RA+ positively selected. The chain recombines TRBV6-6 with TRBJ1-2, with D possibly matching TRBD1 (5 bases). The receptor was isolated from a man aged 30 to 45 in good health. The CDR3 spells CASSYQGRDYGYTF. CDR3 sequence (DNA): TGTGCCAGCAGTTACCAGGGTAGGGACTATGGCTACACCTTC.